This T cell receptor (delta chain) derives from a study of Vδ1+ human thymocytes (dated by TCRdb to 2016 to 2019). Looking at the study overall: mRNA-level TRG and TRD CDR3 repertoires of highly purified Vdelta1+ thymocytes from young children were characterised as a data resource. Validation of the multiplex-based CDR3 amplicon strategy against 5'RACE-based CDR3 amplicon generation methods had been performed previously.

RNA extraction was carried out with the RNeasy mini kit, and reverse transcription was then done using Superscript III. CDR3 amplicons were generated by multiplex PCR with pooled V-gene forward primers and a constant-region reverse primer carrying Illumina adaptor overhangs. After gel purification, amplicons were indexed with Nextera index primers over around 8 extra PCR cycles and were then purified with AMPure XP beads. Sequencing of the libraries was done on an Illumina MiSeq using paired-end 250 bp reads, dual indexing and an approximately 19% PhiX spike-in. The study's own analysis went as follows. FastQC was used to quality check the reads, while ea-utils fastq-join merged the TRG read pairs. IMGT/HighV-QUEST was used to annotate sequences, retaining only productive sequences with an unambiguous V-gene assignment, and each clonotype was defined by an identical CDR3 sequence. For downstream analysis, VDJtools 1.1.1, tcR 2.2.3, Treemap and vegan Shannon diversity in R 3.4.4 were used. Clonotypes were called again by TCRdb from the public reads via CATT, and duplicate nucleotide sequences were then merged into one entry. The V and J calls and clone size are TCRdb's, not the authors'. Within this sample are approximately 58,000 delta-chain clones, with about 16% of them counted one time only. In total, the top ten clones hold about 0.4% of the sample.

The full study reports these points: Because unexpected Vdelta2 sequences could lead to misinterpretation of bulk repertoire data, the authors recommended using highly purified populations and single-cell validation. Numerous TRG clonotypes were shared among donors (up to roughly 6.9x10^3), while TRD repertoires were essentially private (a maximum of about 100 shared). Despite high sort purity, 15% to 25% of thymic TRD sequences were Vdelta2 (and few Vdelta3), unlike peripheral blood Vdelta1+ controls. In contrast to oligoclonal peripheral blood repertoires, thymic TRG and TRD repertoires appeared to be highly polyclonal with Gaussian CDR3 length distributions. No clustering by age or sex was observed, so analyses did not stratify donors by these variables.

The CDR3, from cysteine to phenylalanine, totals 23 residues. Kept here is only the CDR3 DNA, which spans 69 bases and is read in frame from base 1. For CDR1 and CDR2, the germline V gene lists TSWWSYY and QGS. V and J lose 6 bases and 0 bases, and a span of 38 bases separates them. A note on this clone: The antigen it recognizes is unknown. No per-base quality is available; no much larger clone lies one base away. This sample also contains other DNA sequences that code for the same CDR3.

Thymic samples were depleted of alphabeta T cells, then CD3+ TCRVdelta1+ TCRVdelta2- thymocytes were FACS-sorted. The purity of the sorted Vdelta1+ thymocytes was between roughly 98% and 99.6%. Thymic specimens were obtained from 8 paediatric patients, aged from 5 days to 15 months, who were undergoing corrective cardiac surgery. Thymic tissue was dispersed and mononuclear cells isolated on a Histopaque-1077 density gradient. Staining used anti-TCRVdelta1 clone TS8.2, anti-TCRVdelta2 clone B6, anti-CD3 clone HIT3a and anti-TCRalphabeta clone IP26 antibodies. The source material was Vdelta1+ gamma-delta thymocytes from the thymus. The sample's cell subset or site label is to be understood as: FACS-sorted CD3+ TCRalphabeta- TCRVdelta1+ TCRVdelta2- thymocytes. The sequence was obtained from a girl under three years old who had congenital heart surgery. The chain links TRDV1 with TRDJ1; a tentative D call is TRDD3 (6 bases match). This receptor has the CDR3 CALGPIRGTLRLVYSPYTDKLIF. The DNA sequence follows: TGTGCTCTTGGCCCTATCCGGGGGACTCTACGCCTGGTCTACTCCCCGTACACCGATAAACTCATCTTT.